This T cell receptor (beta chain) was observed in a study of blood T cells in healthy people across ages. Study-wide results and limits: Diversity was higher, and naive CD4+ cells more numerous, in long-lived donors than in aged donors.

This clonotype was observed many times. Its antigen is unknown. The CDR3 is 12 amino acids. V lost 4 bases and J 8 bases, leaving 9 bases between the germline ends. CDR1 is SGHRS, CDR2 YFSETQ, per germline. A second PCR, run for 7 to 11 cycles, used a sample-barcoded 5' primer plus a J-beta primer mix. TCRdb re-called the 5' RACE reads through MiXCR, storing one row per CDR3 protein. The profile shows some 690,000 distinct CDR3 sequences, about 24% of them singletons. The sequencing sample was made of blood. This TCR was sampled from an older man in good health. The chain combines TRBV5-1 with TRBJ1-4; a weak D match, TRBD1 (6 bases). The CDR3 region is CASSPGQEKLFF. In DNA, the CDR3 is TGCGCCAGCAGCCCCGGACAGGAAAAACTGTTTTTT.